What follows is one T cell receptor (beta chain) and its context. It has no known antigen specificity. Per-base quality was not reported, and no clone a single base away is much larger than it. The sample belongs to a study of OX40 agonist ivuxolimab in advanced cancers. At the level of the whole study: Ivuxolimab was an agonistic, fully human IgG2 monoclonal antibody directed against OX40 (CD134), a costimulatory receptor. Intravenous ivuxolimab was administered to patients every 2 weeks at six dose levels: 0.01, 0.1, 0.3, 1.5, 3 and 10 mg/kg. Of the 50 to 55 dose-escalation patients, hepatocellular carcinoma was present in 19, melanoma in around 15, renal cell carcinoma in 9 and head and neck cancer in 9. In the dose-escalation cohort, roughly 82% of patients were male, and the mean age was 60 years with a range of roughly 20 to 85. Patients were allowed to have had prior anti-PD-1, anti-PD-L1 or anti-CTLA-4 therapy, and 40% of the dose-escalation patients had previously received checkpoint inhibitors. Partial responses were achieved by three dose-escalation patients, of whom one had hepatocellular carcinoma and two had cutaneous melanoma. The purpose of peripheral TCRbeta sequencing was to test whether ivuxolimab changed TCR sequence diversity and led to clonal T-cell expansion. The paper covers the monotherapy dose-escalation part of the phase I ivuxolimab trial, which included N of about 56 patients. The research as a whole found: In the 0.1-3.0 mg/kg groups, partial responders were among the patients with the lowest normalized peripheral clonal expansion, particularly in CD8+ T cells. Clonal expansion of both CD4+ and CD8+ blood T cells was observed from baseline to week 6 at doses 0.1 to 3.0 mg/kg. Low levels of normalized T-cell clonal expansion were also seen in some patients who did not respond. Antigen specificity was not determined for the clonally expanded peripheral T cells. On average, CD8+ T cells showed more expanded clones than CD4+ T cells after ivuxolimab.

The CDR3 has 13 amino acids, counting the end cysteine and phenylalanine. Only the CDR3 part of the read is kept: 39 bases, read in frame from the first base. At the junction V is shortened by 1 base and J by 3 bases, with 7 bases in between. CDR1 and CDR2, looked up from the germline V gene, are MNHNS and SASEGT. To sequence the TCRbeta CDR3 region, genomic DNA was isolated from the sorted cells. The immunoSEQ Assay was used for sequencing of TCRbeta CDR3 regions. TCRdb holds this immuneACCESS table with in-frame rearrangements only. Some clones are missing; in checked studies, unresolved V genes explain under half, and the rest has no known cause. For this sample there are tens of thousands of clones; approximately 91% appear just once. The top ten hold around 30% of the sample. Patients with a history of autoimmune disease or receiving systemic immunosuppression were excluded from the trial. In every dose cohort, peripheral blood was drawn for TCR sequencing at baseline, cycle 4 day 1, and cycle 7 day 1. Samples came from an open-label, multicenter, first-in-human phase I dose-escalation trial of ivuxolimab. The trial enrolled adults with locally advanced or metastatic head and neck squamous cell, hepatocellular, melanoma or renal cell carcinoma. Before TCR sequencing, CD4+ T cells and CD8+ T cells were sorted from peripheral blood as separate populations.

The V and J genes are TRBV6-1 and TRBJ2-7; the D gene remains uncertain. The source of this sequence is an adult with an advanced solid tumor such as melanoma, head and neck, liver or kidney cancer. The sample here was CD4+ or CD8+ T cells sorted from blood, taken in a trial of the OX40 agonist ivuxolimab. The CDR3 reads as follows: CASSEVTDYEQYF. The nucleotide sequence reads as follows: TGTGCCAGCAGTGAAGTTACGGACTACGAGCAGTACTTC.